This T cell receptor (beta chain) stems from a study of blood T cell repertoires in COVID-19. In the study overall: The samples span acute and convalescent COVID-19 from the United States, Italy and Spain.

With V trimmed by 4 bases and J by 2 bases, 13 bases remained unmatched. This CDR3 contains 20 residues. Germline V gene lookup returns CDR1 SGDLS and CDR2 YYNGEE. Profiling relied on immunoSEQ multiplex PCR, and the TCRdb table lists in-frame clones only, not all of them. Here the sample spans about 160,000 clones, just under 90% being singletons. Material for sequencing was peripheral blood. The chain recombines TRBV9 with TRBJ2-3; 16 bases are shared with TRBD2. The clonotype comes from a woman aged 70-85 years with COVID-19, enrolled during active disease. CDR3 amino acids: CASSLGTLGLAGGYTDTQYF. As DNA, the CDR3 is TGTGCCAGCAGCCTCGGGACTCTGGGACTAGCGGGGGGGTACACAGATACGCAGTATTTT.